The present T cell receptor (beta chain) was sequenced within a study of blood T cells in healthy people across ages. There are 13 residues in the CDR3. The germline V gene has CDR1 KGHSH and CDR2 LQKENI. General study findings and limits: One million T cells yielded diversity estimates that were considered underestimates. Compared with aged donors, long-lived donors showed fewer expanded clones, suggesting selection.

This clonotype was counted between two and nine times. As yet, its antigen is unknown. Germline and junction disagree at one end, which may indicate a read error. Alongside a J-beta primer mix, a sample-barcoded 5' primer served in a second PCR lasting roughly 7 to 11 cycles. Each CDR3 protein is one row after TCRdb ran MiXCR on the 5' RACE reads. This sample has around 1.7 million distinct CDR3 sequences, with 28% found just once. This chain connects TRBV18 to TRBJ1-2; 7 bases are a match to TRBD1. This sequence originates from a woman between 25 and 40 years old in good health. Source material: blood. CDR3 in DNA: TGTGCCAGCTCATTTGACAGGGCTTATGGCCACACCTTC. Protein: CASSFDRAYGHTF.